This TCR beta chain originates from a study of T cells in Graves' hyperthyroidism and ophthalmopathy. Many counts were recorded for this clonotype. TCR beta CDR3 region amplification was performed from RNA transcripts. HTBI primers were used for first-round RT-PCR of the TCR CDR3. TCRdb called the multiplex PCR reads again in MiXCR, with one record for every CDR3 protein. The profile shows some 550,000 distinct CDR3 sequences, more than 15% of them singletons. Unmatched junction bases numbered 7, after V lost 5 bases and J lost 2 bases. The length of the CDR3 is 17 residues. CDR1 and CDR2 (germline): SGHTA, FQGNSA.

This receptor was identified in a woman aged 40 to 50 with Graves' ophthalmopathy. The sequencing input was blood. This chain joins TRBV7-2 and TRBJ2-3; 13 bases line up with TRBD2. In DNA, the CDR3 is TGTGCCAGCAGCCCCCCGGGACTAGCGGGATACACAGATACGCAGTATTTT. This translates into CASSPPGLAGYTDTQYF.